A selection of T cell receptor beta chains follows, all from one sample in a study of T cells in Graves' hyperthyroidism and ophthalmopathy. TCRdb reanalysed the multiplex PCR reads using MiXCR and keeps one entry per CDR3 protein. The data show roughly 570,000 distinct CDR3 sequences, about 43% seen once. The sample taken for sequencing was peripheral blood or thyroid tissue (not recorded which). These receptors were obtained from an adult woman with Graves' disease, either hyperthyroidism or ophthalmopathy (not recorded which). The CDR3 runs from the conserved cysteine through the conserved F or W. Fields, in order: V gene, D gene, clone size, J gene, CDR3 protein, CDR3 DNA. The D gene is left open where the match is weak. The listing skips clone size in some rows; elsewhere it reads once, few, many or a size class.

TRBV12-3/TRBV12-4	-	many	TRBJ2-2	CASRRGSGELFF	TGTGCCTCCCGAAGAGGCTCCGGGGAGCTGTTTTTT
TRBV20-1	TRBD2	once	TRBJ2-5	CSARVSGSDQETQYF	TGCAGTGCTAGAGTTAGCGGGAGCGATCAAGAGACCCAGTACTTC
TRBV2	-	once	TRBJ1-2	CASSELGGQGGYTF	TGTGCCAGCAGTGAACTCGGGGGGCAGGGTGGCTACACCTTC
TRBV2	-	few	TRBJ1-1	CASTDSRDTEAFF	TGTGCCAGCACCGACTCGAGGGACACTGAAGCTTTCTTT
TRBV7-9	-	few	TRBJ2-5	CASSLRGDQPQYF	TGCGCCAGCAGCTTGAGGGGTGATCAGCCCCAGTACTTC
TRBV10-2	TRBD1	-	TRBJ1-4	CASSRGENEKLFF	TGCGCCAGCAGCAGGGGGGAGAATGAAAAACTGTTTTTT
TRBV20-1	-	-	TRBJ2-5	CSARGPMKRETQYF	TGCAGTGCTAGAGGGCCGATGAAGAGGGAGACCCAGTACTTC
TRBV30	TRBD1	-	TRBJ1-1	CAWSAGQGSTEAFF	TGTGCCTGGAGCGCGGGACAGGGGAGCACTGAAGCTTTCTTT
TRBV9	-	-	TRBJ2-7	CASSLNRDGYEQYF	TGTGCCAGCAGCCTAAACAGGGATGGCTACGAGCAGTACTTC
TRBV20-1	TRBD2	many	TRBJ2-7	CSARVPSTGLALAQYF	TGCAGTGCTAGAGTCCCCTCGACTGGACTAGCCTTGGCGCAGTACTTC
TRBV7-8	-	many	TRBJ1-2	CASSARPTKPAINYGYTF	TGTGCCAGCAGCGCACGACCGACAAAACCCGCAATTAACTATGGCTACACCTTC
TRBV16	TRBD1	many	TRBJ1-5	CASRQGASNQPQHF	TGTGCCAGCAGACAGGGGGCGAGCAATCAGCCCCAGCATTTT
TRBV24-1	-	-	TRBJ1-2	CATSDLLGYGYTF	TGTGCCACCAGTGATTTGCTAGGGTATGGCTACACCTTC
TRBV11-2	-	-	TRBJ1-4	CASSLAGYDEKLFF	TGTGCCAGCAGCTTAGCCGGGTATGATGAAAAACTGTTTTTT
TRBV7-2	-	-	TRBJ1-1	CASSLQGRMNTEAFF	TGTGCCAGCAGCCTCCAGGGAAGGATGAACACTGAAGCTTTCTTT
TRBV28	-	-	TRBJ1-5	CASSPIGRQGNQPQHF	TGTGCCAGCAGTCCGATAGGCAGACAGGGCAATCAGCCCCAGCATTTT
TRBV7-3	-	-	TRBJ2-5	CASSLAGSPQETQYF	TGTGCCAGCAGCTTGGCAGGGTCACCCCAAGAGACCCAGTACTTC
TRBV28	-	many	TRBJ2-7	CASSHLVRVEQYF	TGTGCCAGTTCACATCTGGTCAGGGTCGAGCAGTACTTC
TRBV25-1	-	-	TRBJ1-6	CASRGAGPPAANSPLHF	TGTGCCAGCAGAGGCGCCGGACCGCCCGCAGCTAATTCACCCCTCCACTTT
TRBV2	-	-	TRBJ1-1	CASSYLTGRTEAFF	TGTGCCAGCAGTTACTTGACAGGAAGGACTGAAGCTTTCTTT
TRBV7-9	-	-	TRBJ2-6	CASSYSSAPSGANVLTF	TGTGCCAGCAGCTACAGCTCCGCCCCCTCTGGGGCCAACGTCCTGACTTTC
TRBV15	-	-	TRBJ1-2	CATSSPGQRNYGYTF	TGTGCCACCAGCAGCCCCGGACAGAGGAACTATGGCTACACCTTC
TRBV29-1	TRBD1	-	TRBJ2-7	CSVSDRGHSYEQYF	TGCAGCGTCTCGGACAGGGGGCACTCCTACGAGCAGTACTTC
TRBV6-1	TRBD1	-	TRBJ2-5	CASSARDRVFQPQYF	TGTGCCAGCAGCGCCCGGGACAGGGTTTTTCAGCCCCAGTACTTC
TRBV10-3	TRBD1	many	TRBJ1-1	CAIATGGSTEAFF	TGTGCCATCGCGACAGGGGGGAGCACTGAAGCTTTCTTT
TRBV29-1	-	-	TRBJ1-1	CSVVGVLLMNTEAFF	TGCAGCGTTGTAGGCGTGTTGCTAATGAACACTGAAGCTTTCTTT
TRBV7-8	-	many	TRBJ2-7	CASSLDGSSFYEQYF	TGTGCCAGCAGCTTAGACGGGTCGTCCTTCTACGAGCAGTACTTC
TRBV4-1	TRBD1	few	TRBJ1-2	CASSQGQGLGYGYTF	TGCGCCAGCAGCCAAGGACAGGGCTTGGGCTATGGCTACACCTTC
TRBV19	TRBD1	-	TRBJ1-2	CASTTGVYGYTF	TGTGCCAGTACAACAGGGGTTTATGGCTACACCTTC
TRBV5-1	-	many	TRBJ2-7	CASSPQPSRDEQYF	TGCGCCAGCAGCCCCCAACCTTCACGGGACGAGCAGTACTTC
TRBV20-1	TRBD1	-	TRBJ1-6	CSANTGEGSPLHF	TGCAGTGCAAACACAGGGGAAGGCTCACCCCTCCACTTT
TRBV15	-	-	TRBJ1-5	CATSRGGHQPQHF	TGTGCCACCAGCAGAGGGGGTCATCAGCCCCAGCATTTT
TRBV6-5	TRBD1	many	TRBJ2-7	CASSYSDRGYPEQYF	TGTGCCAGCAGTTACTCGGACAGGGGCTATCCCGAGCAGTACTTC
TRBV11-2	TRBD2	-	TRBJ2-5	CASSSRLAGAGETQYF	TGTGCCAGCAGCTCCAGACTAGCGGGAGCCGGGGAGACCCAGTACTTC
TRBV7-9	-	-	TRBJ2-5	CASGVSNQPQYF	TGTGCCAGCGGAGTAAGCAATCAGCCCCAGTACTTC